This record looks at one T cell receptor beta chain sequence and its context. Germline V gene sequence: CDR1 SEHNR, CDR2 FQNEAQ (reference sequence). V was pared by 5 bases and J by 4 bases, with 5 bases of the junction left unmatched. The CDR3 is 16 residues long. TCRdb re-analysed the RT-PCR reads in MiXCR, keeping a single row per CDR3 protein. Of 550,000 to 800,000 distinct CDR3 sequences listed, roughly 14% are singletons. This specimen belongs to a study of response to subunit inactivated influenza vaccine. The sample here was PBMCs from blood, taken 14 to 15 days before vaccination. The gene calls are TRBV7-9 and TRBJ2-2; 12 nucleotides match TRBD2. This clonotype was obtained from a man aged 50 or older who received an inactivated influenza vaccine. As DNA, the CDR3 is TGTGCCAGCAGCCCGGGACTAGCGGGCTCCACCGGGGAGCTGTTTTTT. Translated, it gives CASSPGLAGSTGELFF.